These T cell receptor beta chains were read from a single sample in a study of T cell responses to AZD1222 COVID-19 vaccine. TCRdb's table, derived via immunoSEQ multiplex PCR, lists solely in-frame clones and lacks some. The table includes about 180,000 clones, roughly 91% detected once. Material: peripheral blood, obtained 28 days after the second dose of the MenACWY control vaccine. Receptor source: an adult who received the MenACWY meningococcal vaccine as a control. Each CDR3 is given with its conserved first and last residue. Each record gives: CDR3 protein, CDR3 DNA, D gene, J gene, clone size, V gene. A D gene is named only where the DNA matches it firmly. The size field is filled for only some rows; it gives once, few, many or a size class.

cdr3_aa: CASRRGQEKLFF; cdr3_nt: TGTGCCAGCCGCCGGGGGCAGGAAAAACTGTTTTTT; d_call: .; j_call: TRBJ1-4; clone_size: .; v_call: TRBV28
cdr3_aa: CASSPRAEITREQYF; cdr3_nt: TGTGCCAGCAGTCCCCGGGCCGAAATTACCCGGGAGCAGTACTTC; d_call: .; j_call: TRBJ2-7; clone_size: .; v_call: TRBV27
cdr3_aa: CASSLTRQGYEQYF; cdr3_nt: TGTGCCAGCAGTCTCACCAGACAGGGCTACGAGCAGTACTTC; d_call: TRBD1; j_call: TRBJ2-7; clone_size: .; v_call: TRBV6-5
cdr3_aa: CASSLAQGFGETQYF; cdr3_nt: TGCGCCAGCAGCTTGGCCCAGGGCTTTGGAGAGACCCAGTACTTC; d_call: .; j_call: TRBJ2-5; clone_size: .; v_call: TRBV5-1
cdr3_aa: CASSGQGDEQYF; cdr3_nt: TGCGCCAGCAGTGGACAGGGCGACGAGCAGTACTTC; d_call: TRBD1; j_call: TRBJ2-7; clone_size: once; v_call: TRBV5-1
cdr3_aa: CASSLSGSTFTDTQYF; cdr3_nt: TGTGCCAGCAGTCTCTCGGGCTCGACATTCACAGATACGCAGTATTTT; d_call: .; j_call: TRBJ2-3; clone_size: .; v_call: TRBV28
cdr3_aa: CASTEFGQGREQYF; cdr3_nt: TGTGCCAGCACCGAGTTCGGACAGGGGCGCGAGCAGTACTTC; d_call: TRBD1; j_call: TRBJ2-7; clone_size: .; v_call: TRBV27
cdr3_aa: CASSAGQGALTEAFF; cdr3_nt: TGTGCCAGCAGCGCTGGACAGGGGGCGCTCACTGAAGCTTTCTTT; d_call: TRBD1; j_call: TRBJ1-1; clone_size: .; v_call: TRBV9
cdr3_aa: CASSLQGAGQPQHF; cdr3_nt: TGTGCCAGCTCACTGCAGGGGGCGGGTCAGCCCCAGCATTTT; d_call: TRBD1; j_call: TRBJ1-5; clone_size: once; v_call: TRBV18
cdr3_aa: CASSGQGGSPLHF; cdr3_nt: TGCGCCAGCAGCGGACAGGGCGGTTCACCCCTCCACTTT; d_call: TRBD1; j_call: TRBJ1-6; clone_size: .; v_call: TRBV10-1
cdr3_aa: CASSQDYIREGNQPQHF; cdr3_nt: TGCGCCAGCAGCCAAGATTACATTCGGGAGGGCAATCAGCCCCAGCATTTT; d_call: .; j_call: TRBJ1-5; clone_size: .; v_call: TRBV4-3
cdr3_aa: CASMVQSAGPQHF; cdr3_nt: TGTGCCAGCATGGTTCAGTCCGCCGGGCCCCAGCATTTT; d_call: .; j_call: TRBJ1-5; clone_size: .; v_call: TRBV6-6
cdr3_aa: CASSQEPTGPYNEQFF; cdr3_nt: TGTGCCAGCAGCCAAGAGCCGACAGGGCCATACAATGAGCAGTTCTTC; d_call: TRBD1; j_call: TRBJ2-1; clone_size: .; v_call: TRBV4-2
cdr3_aa: CASMDRGRLQPQHF; cdr3_nt: TGTGCCAGCATGGACAGGGGTCGGCTTCAGCCCCAGCATTTT; d_call: TRBD1; j_call: TRBJ1-5; clone_size: once; v_call: TRBV2
cdr3_aa: CAWSSRDKYSNQPQHF; cdr3_nt: TGTGCCTGGAGTTCACGGGACAAATATAGCAATCAGCCCCAGCATTTT; d_call: .; j_call: TRBJ1-5; clone_size: .; v_call: TRBV30
cdr3_aa: CASSPTVRANEKLFF; cdr3_nt: TGTGCCAGCTCACCAACGGTTAGGGCTAATGAAAAACTGTTTTTT; d_call: .; j_call: TRBJ1-4; clone_size: .; v_call: TRBV18
cdr3_aa: CASSAPGQYNSPLHF; cdr3_nt: TGTGCCAGCAGCGCCCCCGGACAGTATAATTCACCCCTCCACTTT; d_call: .; j_call: TRBJ1-6; clone_size: .; v_call: TRBV13
cdr3_aa: CASSAQGRWEKLFF; cdr3_nt: TGTGCCAGCAGTGCACAGGGGAGGTGGGAAAAACTGTTTTTT; d_call: TRBD1; j_call: TRBJ1-4; clone_size: .; v_call: TRBV2
cdr3_aa: CASSGGTNYGYTF; cdr3_nt: TGTGCCAGCAGTGGGGGGACTAACTATGGCTACACCTTC; d_call: .; j_call: TRBJ1-2; clone_size: .; v_call: TRBV6-2/TRBV6-3
cdr3_aa: CASTLTGWDQPQHF; cdr3_nt: TGTGCCAGCACCCTGACAGGATGGGATCAGCCCCAGCATTTT; d_call: .; j_call: TRBJ1-5; clone_size: .; v_call: TRBV2
cdr3_aa: CASSYVGGSQYF; cdr3_nt: TGTGCCAGCAGTTATGTAGGGGGAAGCCAGTACTTC; d_call: .; j_call: TRBJ2-4; clone_size: .; v_call: TRBV27
cdr3_aa: CAWSTQVGQGAPATNEKLFF; cdr3_nt: TGTGCCTGGAGTACCCAGGTAGGACAGGGGGCTCCTGCAACTAATGAAAAACTGTTTTTT; d_call: TRBD1; j_call: TRBJ1-4; clone_size: .; v_call: TRBV30
cdr3_aa: CASSTGGSYEQYF; cdr3_nt: TGTGCCAGCAGTACAGGGGGCTCCTACGAGCAGTACTTC; d_call: TRBD1; j_call: TRBJ2-7; clone_size: .; v_call: TRBV6-6
cdr3_aa: CASSPTTFEAFF; cdr3_nt: TGTGCCAGCAGTCCCACAACCTTTGAAGCTTTCTTT; d_call: .; j_call: TRBJ1-1; clone_size: .; v_call: TRBV6-5
cdr3_aa: CASSLRQGDEKLFF; cdr3_nt: TGTGCCAGCAGCTTACGACAGGGGGATGAAAAACTGTTTTTT; d_call: TRBD1; j_call: TRBJ1-4; clone_size: .; v_call: TRBV7-2
cdr3_aa: CASSYGGGYTF; cdr3_nt: TGTGCCAGCAGTTACGGGGGCGGCTACACCTTC; d_call: .; j_call: TRBJ1-2; clone_size: once; v_call: TRBV12-3/TRBV12-4
cdr3_aa: CASSLFRVNTEAFF; cdr3_nt: TGTGCCAGCAGCTTATTTAGGGTGAACACTGAAGCTTTCTTT; d_call: .; j_call: TRBJ1-1; clone_size: .; v_call: TRBV11-1
cdr3_aa: CASSQGTGPTAQHF; cdr3_nt: TGTGCCAGCAGCCAAGGGACAGGGCCTACGGCCCAGCATTTT; d_call: TRBD1; j_call: TRBJ1-5; clone_size: .; v_call: TRBV2
cdr3_aa: CASSQDGREQGYTF; cdr3_nt: TGCGCCAGCAGCCAAGATGGGAGGGAACAGGGCTACACCTTC; d_call: .; j_call: TRBJ1-2; clone_size: .; v_call: TRBV4-3
cdr3_aa: CATSRDLVPFSGNTIYF; cdr3_nt: TGTGCCACCAGCAGAGATCTGGTCCCCTTCTCTGGAAACACCATATATTTT; d_call: .; j_call: TRBJ1-3; clone_size: .; v_call: TRBV15
cdr3_aa: CASSQLPSDRGQFF; cdr3_nt: TGTGCCAGCAGCCAACTTCCGTCCGACAGGGGGCAGTTCTTC; d_call: TRBD1; j_call: TRBJ2-1; clone_size: .; v_call: TRBV14
cdr3_aa: CASRLQVQNTEAFF; cdr3_nt: TGCGCCAGCAGACTACAGGTCCAGAACACTGAAGCTTTCTTT; d_call: .; j_call: TRBJ1-1; clone_size: .; v_call: TRBV5-1
cdr3_aa: CASSPRDSLNEKLFF; cdr3_nt: TGCGCCAGCAGCCCCAGGGACAGTCTTAATGAAAAACTGTTTTTT; d_call: TRBD1; j_call: TRBJ1-4; clone_size: .; v_call: TRBV5-1
cdr3_aa: CASSAPTEQYF; cdr3_nt: TGTGCCAGCAGTGCTCCCACCGAGCAGTACTTC; d_call: .; j_call: TRBJ2-7; clone_size: .; v_call: TRBV6-4
cdr3_aa: CASSLQGLAGGGEQFF; cdr3_nt: TGTGCCAGCAGTTTACAAGGACTAGCGGGAGGAGGGGAGCAGTTCTTC; d_call: TRBD2; j_call: TRBJ2-1; clone_size: .; v_call: TRBV28
cdr3_aa: CASSLGEVNYGYTF; cdr3_nt: TGCGCCAGCAGCTTGGGGGAGGTTAACTATGGCTACACCTTC; d_call: .; j_call: TRBJ1-2; clone_size: .; v_call: TRBV5-1
cdr3_aa: CASSYYGQGAYEQYF; cdr3_nt: TGTGCCAGCAGTTATTACGGACAGGGGGCTTACGAGCAGTACTTC; d_call: TRBD1; j_call: TRBJ2-7; clone_size: once; v_call: TRBV6-2/TRBV6-3
cdr3_aa: CASSGGGYSNQPQHF; cdr3_nt: TGTGCCAGTTCAGGGGGCGGTTATAGCAATCAGCCCCAGCATTTT; d_call: TRBD1; j_call: TRBJ1-5; clone_size: .; v_call: TRBV6-5
cdr3_aa: CASAPRVSTGELFF; cdr3_nt: TGTGCTAGTGCCCCCAGAGTTTCCACCGGGGAGCTGTTTTTT; d_call: .; j_call: TRBJ2-2; clone_size: .; v_call: TRBV12-5
cdr3_aa: CASSYVGAGVETQYF; cdr3_nt: TGTGCCAGCAGTTACGTCGGGGCAGGGGTAGAGACCCAGTACTTC; d_call: .; j_call: TRBJ2-5; clone_size: .; v_call: TRBV6-2/TRBV6-3
cdr3_aa: CASTLLGLTLGNTIYF; cdr3_nt: TGTGCCAGCACCTTATTGGGGCTTACTCTTGGAAACACCATATATTTT; d_call: .; j_call: TRBJ1-3; clone_size: .; v_call: TRBV5-6
cdr3_aa: CASSKGGQETQYF; cdr3_nt: TGTGCCAGCAGTAAGGGGGGTCAAGAGACCCAGTACTTC; d_call: .; j_call: TRBJ2-5; clone_size: .; v_call: TRBV2
cdr3_aa: CASRPTSATDTQYF; cdr3_nt: TGTGCCAGCAGACCGACTAGCGCCACAGATACGCAGTATTTT; d_call: TRBD2; j_call: TRBJ2-3; clone_size: .; v_call: TRBV2
cdr3_aa: CASSFGTAFEAFF; cdr3_nt: TGTGCCAGCAGTTTTGGGACAGCTTTTGAAGCTTTCTTT; d_call: TRBD1; j_call: TRBJ1-1; clone_size: .; v_call: TRBV12-3/TRBV12-4
cdr3_aa: CASSLTSARSYNEQFF; cdr3_nt: TGTGCCAGCAGCTTAACGTCAGCCCGCTCCTACAATGAGCAGTTCTTC; d_call: .; j_call: TRBJ2-1; clone_size: .; v_call: TRBV7-3
cdr3_aa: CASSLAGARETQYF; cdr3_nt: TGTGCCAGCAGCTTAGCCGGGGCGCGGGAGACCCAGTACTTC; d_call: .; j_call: TRBJ2-5; clone_size: .; v_call: TRBV7-2
cdr3_aa: CASSLDGGMNTEAFF; cdr3_nt: TGCGCCAGCAGCTTGGATGGAGGTATGAACACTGAAGCTTTCTTT; d_call: .; j_call: TRBJ1-1; clone_size: .; v_call: TRBV5-1
cdr3_aa: CASSQAPAGTFSTEAFF; cdr3_nt: TGCGCCAGCAGCCAAGCCCCTGCTGGGACGTTTAGCACTGAAGCTTTCTTT; d_call: .; j_call: TRBJ1-1; clone_size: .; v_call: TRBV4-3
cdr3_aa: CASSLTSPYEYGYTF; cdr3_nt: TGTGCCAGCAGTTTAACGTCTCCCTACGAGTATGGCTACACCTTC; d_call: .; j_call: TRBJ1-2; clone_size: .; v_call: TRBV28
cdr3_aa: CASSQVRSGGYGYTF; cdr3_nt: TGTGCCAGCAGCCAAGTAAGGTCAGGAGGTTATGGCTACACCTTC; d_call: .; j_call: TRBJ1-2; clone_size: .; v_call: TRBV4-2
cdr3_aa: CASSQGAGGQNEQFF; cdr3_nt: TGTGCCAGCAGCCAAGGAGCGGGGGGGCAAAATGAGCAGTTCTTC; d_call: TRBD2; j_call: TRBJ2-1; clone_size: .; v_call: TRBV4-2
cdr3_aa: CASSVDRGYQPQHF; cdr3_nt: TGCGCCAGCAGTGTGGACAGGGGTTATCAGCCCCAGCATTTT; d_call: TRBD1; j_call: TRBJ1-5; clone_size: .; v_call: TRBV10-2